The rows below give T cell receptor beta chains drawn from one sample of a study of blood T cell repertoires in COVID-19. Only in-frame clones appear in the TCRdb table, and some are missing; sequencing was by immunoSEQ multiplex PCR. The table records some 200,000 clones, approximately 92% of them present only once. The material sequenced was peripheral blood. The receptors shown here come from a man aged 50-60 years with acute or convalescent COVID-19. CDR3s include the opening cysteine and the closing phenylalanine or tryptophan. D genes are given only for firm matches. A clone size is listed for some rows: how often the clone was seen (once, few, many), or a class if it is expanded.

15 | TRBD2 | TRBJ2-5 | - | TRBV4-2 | TGTGCCAGCAGCCGGACTAGCGGAGGAGAAGAGACCCAGTACTTC | CASSRTSGGEETQYF
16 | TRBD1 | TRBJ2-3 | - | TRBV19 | TGTGCCAGTAGCATTGGGTGGACAGGGGGCACAGATACGCAGTATTTT | CASSIGWTGGTDTQYF
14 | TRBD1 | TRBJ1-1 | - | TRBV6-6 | TGTGCCAGCAGGAAGACAGGGGTCAACACTGAAGCTTTCTTT | CASRKTGVNTEAFF
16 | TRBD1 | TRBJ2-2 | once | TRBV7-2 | TGTGCCAGCAGCTCGTACAGGGGGCGGGGCACCGGGGAGCTGTTTTTT | CASSSYRGRGTGELFF
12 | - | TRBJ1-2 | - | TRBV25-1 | TGTGCCAGCAGTGAGAGAGGGAGCGGCTACACCTTC | CASSERGSGYTF
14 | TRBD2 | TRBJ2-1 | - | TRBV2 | TGTGCCAGCAGTGGACTAGCGGGAGATAATGAGCAGTTCTTC | CASSGLAGDNEQFF
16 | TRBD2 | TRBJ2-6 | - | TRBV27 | TGTGCCAGCAGCCCTGGCGGGAGTCCTGGGGCCAACGTCCTGACTTTC | CASSPGGSPGANVLTF
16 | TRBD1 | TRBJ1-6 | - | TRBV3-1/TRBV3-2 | TGTGCCAGCAGCCAATTCGGACAGGGTAAGAATTCACCCCTCCACTTT | CASSQFGQGKNSPLHF
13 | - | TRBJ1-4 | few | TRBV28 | TGTGCCACCCATCAGACAGTTAATGAAAAACTGTTTTTT | CATHQTVNEKLFF
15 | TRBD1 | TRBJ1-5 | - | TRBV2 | TGTGCCAGCAGGGCCCGGGACAGTAGCAATCAGCCCCAGCATTTT | CASRARDSSNQPQHF
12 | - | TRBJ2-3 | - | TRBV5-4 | TGTGCCAGCAGGGAGGACGGGGATACGCAGTATTTT | CASREDGDTQYF
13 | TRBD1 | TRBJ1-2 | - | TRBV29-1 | TGCAGCGTACAAGGACAGGGGGCTTGGGGCTACACCTTC | CSVQGQGAWGYTF
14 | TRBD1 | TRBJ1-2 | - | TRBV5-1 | TGCGCCAGCAGCGAGGGACAGGGGTTCTATGGCTACACCTTC | CASSEGQGFYGYTF
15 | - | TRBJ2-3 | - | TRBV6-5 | TGTGCCAGCAGTCCCCTCGGGGACTCCACAGATACGCAGTATTTT | CASSPLGDSTDTQYF
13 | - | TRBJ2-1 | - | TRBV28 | TGTGCCAGCAGCTCCCGGGACTACAATGAGCAGTTCTTC | CASSSRDYNEQFF
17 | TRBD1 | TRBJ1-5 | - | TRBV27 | TGTGCCAGCAGTCCCGGGACAGGGGGGGGGCGCAATCAGCCCCAGCATTTT | CASSPGTGGGRNQPQHF
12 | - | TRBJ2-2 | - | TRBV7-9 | TGTGCCAGCATCAACAGCACCGGGGAGCTGTTTTTT | CASINSTGELFF
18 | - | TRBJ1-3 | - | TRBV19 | TGTGCCAGTAGTATACAACCGGACAGCCGTGGCTCTGGAAACACCATATATTTT | CASSIQPDSRGSGNTIYF
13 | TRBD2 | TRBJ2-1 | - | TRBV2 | TGTGCCAGCAGTGAAGGGACTAGAGGCGAGCAGTTCTTC | CASSEGTRGEQFF
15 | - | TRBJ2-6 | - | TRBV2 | TGTGCCAGCAGGAGGGGGTTCTCTGGGGCCAACGTCCTGACTTTC | CASRRGFSGANVLTF
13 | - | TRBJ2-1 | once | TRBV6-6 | TGTGCCAGTTGGGAGGAGGGGACGAATGAGCAGTTCTTC | CASWEEGTNEQFF
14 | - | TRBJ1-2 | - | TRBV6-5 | TGTGCCAGCAGTTACTCGAGCAGGGTCTATGGCTACACCTTC | CASSYSSRVYGYTF
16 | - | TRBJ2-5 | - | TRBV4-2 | TGTGCCAGCAGCCAAGGGACTACTGCGTACCAAGAGACCCAGTACTTC | CASSQGTTAYQETQYF
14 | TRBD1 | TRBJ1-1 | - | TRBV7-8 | TGTGCCAGCAGCCTTACAGGGGTTTTCACTGAAGCTTTCTTT | CASSLTGVFTEAFF
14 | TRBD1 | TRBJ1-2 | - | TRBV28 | TGTGCCAGCAGTCCGGGACAGGGGTCAACTGGCTACACCTTC | CASSPGQGSTGYTF
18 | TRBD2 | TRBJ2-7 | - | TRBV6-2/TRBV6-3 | TGTGCCAGCAGTTACCTCAACCGACTAGCGCCTAGTACATCCGAGCAGTACTTC | CASSYLNRLAPSTSEQYF
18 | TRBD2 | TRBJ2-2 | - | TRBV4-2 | TGTGCCAGCAGCCAGGTTTGGAGCGGGATCTCGGTCGCCGGGGAGCTGTTTTTT | CASSQVWSGISVAGELFF
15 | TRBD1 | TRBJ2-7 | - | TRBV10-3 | TGTGCCATCAGTGGGACAGGGGGCGGTCGCTACGAGCAGTACTTC | CAISGTGGGRYEQYF
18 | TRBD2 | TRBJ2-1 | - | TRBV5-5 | TGTGCCAGCAGCTTGCGCGACCTAGCGGCGAGCTCCTACAATGAGCAGTTCTTC | CASSLRDLAASSYNEQFF
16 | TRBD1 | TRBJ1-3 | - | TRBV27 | TGTGCCAGCAGCCCCGGACAGGGAGAGGCTGGAAACACCATATATTTT | CASSPGQGEAGNTIYF
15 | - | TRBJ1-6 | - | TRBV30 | TGTGCCTGGAGTTATGACAGTCCCTCCCAATCACCCCTCCACTTT | CAWSYDSPSQSPLHF
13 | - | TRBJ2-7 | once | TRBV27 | TGTGCCAGCAGTATAACAGGTCCCTACGAGCAGTACTTC | CASSITGPYEQYF
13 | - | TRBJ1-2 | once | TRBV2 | TGTGCCAGCAGTGCGACAGAAAACTATGGCTACACCTTC | CASSATENYGYTF
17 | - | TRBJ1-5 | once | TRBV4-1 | TGCGCCAGCAGCCAAGATCCTCAGGGCTATAGCAATCAGCCCCAGCATTTT | CASSQDPQGYSNQPQHF
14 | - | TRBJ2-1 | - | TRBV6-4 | TGTGCCAGCAGTGACTCGCGATTACGCGGCGAGCAGTTCTTC | CASSDSRLRGEQFF
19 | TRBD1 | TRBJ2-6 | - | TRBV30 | TGTGCCTGGAGTGTAGGAGGAGCAGGGGGCTCGCATGGGGCCAACGTCCTGACTTTC | CAWSVGGAGGSHGANVLTF
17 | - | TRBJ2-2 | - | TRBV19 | TGTGCCAGTAGTATCGAATCTGGCAATCGCGGAACCGGGGAGCTGTTTTTT | CASSIESGNRGTGELFF
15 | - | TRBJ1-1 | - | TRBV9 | TGTGCCAGCTCCCCGTCGATGGCAGGGAACACTGAAGCTTTCTTT | CASSPSMAGNTEAFF
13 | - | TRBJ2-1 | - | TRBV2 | TGTGCCAGCAGTGACACAGGACCGGTGGGGCAGTTCTTC | CASSDTGPVGQFF
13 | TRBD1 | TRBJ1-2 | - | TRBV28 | TGTGCCAGCAGGACAGGGGGCATCTATGGCTACACCTTC | CASRTGGIYGYTF